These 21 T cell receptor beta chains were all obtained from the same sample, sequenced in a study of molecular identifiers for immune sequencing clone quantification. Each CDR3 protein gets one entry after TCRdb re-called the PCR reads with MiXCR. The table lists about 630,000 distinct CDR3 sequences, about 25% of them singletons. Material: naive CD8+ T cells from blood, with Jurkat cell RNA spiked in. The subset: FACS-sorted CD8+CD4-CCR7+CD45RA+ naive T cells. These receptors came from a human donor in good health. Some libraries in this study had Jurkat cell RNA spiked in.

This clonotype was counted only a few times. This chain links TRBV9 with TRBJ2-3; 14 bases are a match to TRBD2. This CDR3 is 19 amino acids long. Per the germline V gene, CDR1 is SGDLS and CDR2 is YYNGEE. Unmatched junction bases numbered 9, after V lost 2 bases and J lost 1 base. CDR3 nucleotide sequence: TGTGCCAGCAGCGTTGGGACTAGCGGGAGAAGAGTGGGCACAGATACGCAGTATTTT. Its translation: CASSVGTSGRRVGTDTQYF.

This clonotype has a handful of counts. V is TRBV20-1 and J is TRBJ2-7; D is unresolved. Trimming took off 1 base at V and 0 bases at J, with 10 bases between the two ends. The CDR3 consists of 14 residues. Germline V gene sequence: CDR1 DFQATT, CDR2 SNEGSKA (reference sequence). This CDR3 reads CSARVAVSSYEQYF. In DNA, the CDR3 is TGCAGTGCTAGAGTGGCAGTTTCCTCCTACGAGCAGTACTTC.

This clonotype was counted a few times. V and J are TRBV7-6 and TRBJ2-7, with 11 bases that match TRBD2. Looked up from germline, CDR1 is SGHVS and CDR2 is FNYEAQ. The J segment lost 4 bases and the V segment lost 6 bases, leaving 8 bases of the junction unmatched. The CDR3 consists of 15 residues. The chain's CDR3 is CASRSLAGEIYEQYF. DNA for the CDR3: TGTGCCAGCAGATCACTAGCGGGAGAAATTTACGAGCAGTACTTC.

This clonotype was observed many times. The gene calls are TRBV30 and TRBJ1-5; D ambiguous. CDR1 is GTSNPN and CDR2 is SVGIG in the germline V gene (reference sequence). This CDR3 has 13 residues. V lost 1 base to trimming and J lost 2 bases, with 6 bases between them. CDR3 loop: CAWSGQGNQPQHF. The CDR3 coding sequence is TGTGCCTGGAGTGGACAAGGCAATCAGCCCCAGCATTTT.

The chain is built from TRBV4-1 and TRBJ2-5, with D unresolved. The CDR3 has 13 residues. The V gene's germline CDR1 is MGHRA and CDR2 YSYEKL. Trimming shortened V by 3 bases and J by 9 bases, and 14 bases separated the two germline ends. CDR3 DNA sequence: TGCGCCAGCAGCCACGTCAACGGCGAGCCCCAGTACTTC. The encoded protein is CASSHVNGEPQYF.

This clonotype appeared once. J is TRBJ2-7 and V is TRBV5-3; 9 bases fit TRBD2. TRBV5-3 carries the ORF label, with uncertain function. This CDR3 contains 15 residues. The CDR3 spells CVSSFASGEVHEQYF. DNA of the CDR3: TGTGTCAGCAGCTTTGCTAGCGGGGAGGTCCACGAGCAGTACTTC.

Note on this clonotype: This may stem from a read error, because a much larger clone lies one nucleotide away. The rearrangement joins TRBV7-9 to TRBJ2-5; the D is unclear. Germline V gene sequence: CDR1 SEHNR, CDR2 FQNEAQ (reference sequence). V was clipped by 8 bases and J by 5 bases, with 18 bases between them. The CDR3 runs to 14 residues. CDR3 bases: TGTGCCAGCTGCCCCCCCGTGCCGTCCGAGACCCAGTACTTC. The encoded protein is CASCPPVPSETQYF.

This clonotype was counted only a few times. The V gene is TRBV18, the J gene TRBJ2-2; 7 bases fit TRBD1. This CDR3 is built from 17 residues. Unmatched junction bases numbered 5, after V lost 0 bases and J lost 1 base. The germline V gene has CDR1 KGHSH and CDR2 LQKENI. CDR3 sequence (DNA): TGTGCCAGCTCACCACCAACCGGGACAGTGAACACCGGGGAGCTGTTTTTT. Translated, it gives CASSPPTGTVNTGELFF.

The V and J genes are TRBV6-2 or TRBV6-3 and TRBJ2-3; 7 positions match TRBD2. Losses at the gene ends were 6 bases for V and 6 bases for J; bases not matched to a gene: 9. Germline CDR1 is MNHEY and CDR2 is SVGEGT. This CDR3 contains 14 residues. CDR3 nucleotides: TGTGCCAGCAGGTTGGGCGGGAGTTGGGATACGCAGTATTTT. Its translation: CASRLGGSWDTQYF.

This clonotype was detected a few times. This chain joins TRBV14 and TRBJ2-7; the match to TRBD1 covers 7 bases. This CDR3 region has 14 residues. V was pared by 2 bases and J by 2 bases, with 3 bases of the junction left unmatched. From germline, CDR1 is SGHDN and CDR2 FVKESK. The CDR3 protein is CASSQPGQTYEQYF. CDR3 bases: TGTGCCAGCAGCCAACCGGGACAGACCTACGAGCAGTACTTC. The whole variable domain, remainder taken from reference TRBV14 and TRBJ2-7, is EAGVTQFPSHSVIEKGQTVTLRCDPISGHDNLYWYRRVMGKEIKFLLHFVKESKQDESGMPNNRFLAERTGGTYSTLKVQPAELEDSGVYFCASSQPGQTYEQYFGPGTRLTVT.

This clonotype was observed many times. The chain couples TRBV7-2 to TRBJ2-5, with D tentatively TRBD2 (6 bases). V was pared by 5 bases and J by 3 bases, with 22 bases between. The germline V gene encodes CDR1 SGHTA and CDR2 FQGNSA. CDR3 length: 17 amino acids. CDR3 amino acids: CASSPGPAGNFEETQYF. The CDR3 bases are TGTGCCAGCAGCCCGGGGCCCGCGGGGAATTTTGAAGAGACCCAGTACTTC. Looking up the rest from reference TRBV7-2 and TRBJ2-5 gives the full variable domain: GAGVSQSPSNKVTEKGKDVELRCDPISGHTALYWYRQSLGQGLEFLIYFQGNSAPDKSGLPSDRFSAERTGGSVSTLTIQRTQQEDSAVYLCASSPGPAGNFEETQYFGPGTRLLVL.

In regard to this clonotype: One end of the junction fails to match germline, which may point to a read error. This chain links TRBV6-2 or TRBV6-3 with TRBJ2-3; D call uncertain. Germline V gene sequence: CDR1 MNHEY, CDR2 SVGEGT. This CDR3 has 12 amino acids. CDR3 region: CASSLSKDTQYF. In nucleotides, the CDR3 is TGTGCCAGCAGTCTGAGCAAAGATACGCAGTATTTT.

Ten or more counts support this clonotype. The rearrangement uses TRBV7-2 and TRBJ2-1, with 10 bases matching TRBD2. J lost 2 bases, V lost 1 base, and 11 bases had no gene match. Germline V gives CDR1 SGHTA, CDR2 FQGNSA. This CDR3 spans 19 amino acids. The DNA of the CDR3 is TGTGCCAGCAGCTTAGTCGTAGCCCTAGCGGGGGCCCCCTACAATGAGCAGTTCTTC. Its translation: CASSLVVALAGAPYNEQFF.

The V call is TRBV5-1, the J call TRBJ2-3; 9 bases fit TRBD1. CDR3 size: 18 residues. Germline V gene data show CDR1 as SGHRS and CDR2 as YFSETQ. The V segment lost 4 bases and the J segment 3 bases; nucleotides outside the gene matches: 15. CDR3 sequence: CASSPIPGQGAGTDTQYF. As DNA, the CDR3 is TGCGCCAGCAGCCCCATCCCGGGACAGGGAGCGGGGACAGATACGCAGTATTTT.

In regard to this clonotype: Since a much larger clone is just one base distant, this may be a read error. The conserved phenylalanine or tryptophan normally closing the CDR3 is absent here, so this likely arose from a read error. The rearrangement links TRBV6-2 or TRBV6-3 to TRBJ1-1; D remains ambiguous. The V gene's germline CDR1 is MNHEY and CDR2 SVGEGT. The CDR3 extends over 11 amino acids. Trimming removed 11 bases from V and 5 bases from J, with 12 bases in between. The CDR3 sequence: CAGRTGTEAFL. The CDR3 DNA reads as TGTGCCGGAAGAACGGGGACTGAAGCTTTCTTA.

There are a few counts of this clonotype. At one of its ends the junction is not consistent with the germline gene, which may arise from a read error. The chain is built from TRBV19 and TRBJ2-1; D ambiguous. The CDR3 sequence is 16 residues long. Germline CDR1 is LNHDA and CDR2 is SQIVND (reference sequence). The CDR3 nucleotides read TGTGCCAGAAGTATAGAGGCCTTCGTCTCCTACAATGAGCAGTTCTTC. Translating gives CARSIEAFVSYNEQFF.

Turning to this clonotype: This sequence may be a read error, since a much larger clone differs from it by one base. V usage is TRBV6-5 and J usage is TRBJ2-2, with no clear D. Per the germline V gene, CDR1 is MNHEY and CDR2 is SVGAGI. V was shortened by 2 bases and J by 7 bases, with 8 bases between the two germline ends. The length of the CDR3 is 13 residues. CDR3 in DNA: TGTGCCAGCAGTTACGGGCAGTTCGGGGAGCTGTTTTTT. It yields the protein CASSYGQFGELFF.

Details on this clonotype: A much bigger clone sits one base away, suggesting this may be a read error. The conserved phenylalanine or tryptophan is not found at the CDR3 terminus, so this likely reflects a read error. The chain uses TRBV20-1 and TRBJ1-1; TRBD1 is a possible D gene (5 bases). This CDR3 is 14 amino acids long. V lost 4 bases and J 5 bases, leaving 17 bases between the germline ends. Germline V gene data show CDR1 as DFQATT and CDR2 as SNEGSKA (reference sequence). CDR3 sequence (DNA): TGCAGTGCTACCGAAGGCAGGGTTCAAACTGAAGCTTTCTTA. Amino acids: CSATEGRVQTEAFL.

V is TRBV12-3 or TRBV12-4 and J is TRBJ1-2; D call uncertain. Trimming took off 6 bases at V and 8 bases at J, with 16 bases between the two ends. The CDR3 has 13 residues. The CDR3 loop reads CASRAVSWGGYTF. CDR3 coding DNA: TGTGCCAGCAGGGCAGTGTCATGGGGAGGCTACACCTTC.

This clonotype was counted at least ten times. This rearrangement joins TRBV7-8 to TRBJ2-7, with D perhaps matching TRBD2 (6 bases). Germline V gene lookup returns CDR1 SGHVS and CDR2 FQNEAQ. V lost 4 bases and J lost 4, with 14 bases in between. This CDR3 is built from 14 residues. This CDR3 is CASSWVVGGYEQYF. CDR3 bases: TGTGCCAGCAGCTGGGTGGTCGGGGGATACGAGCAGTACTTC.

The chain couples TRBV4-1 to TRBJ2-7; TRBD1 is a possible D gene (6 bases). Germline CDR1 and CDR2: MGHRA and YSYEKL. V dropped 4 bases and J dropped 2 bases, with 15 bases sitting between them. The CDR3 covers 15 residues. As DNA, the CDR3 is TGCGCCAGCAGCCCCAAGAACGACAGGACCTACGAGCAGTACTTC. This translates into CASSPKNDRTYEQYF.